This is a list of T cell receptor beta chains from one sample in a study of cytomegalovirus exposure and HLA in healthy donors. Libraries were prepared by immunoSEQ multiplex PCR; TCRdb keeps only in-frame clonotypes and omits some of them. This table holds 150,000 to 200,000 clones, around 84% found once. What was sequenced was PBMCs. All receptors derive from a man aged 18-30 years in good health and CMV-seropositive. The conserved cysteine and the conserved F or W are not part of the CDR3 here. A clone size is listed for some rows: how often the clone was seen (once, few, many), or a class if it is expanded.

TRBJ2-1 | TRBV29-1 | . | SAIGTSATYNEQF
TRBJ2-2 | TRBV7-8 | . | ASSLGGEGELF
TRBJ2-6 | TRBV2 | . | ASSREVSGANVLT
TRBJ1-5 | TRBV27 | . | ASRARALNQPQH
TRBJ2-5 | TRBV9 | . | ASSPPGGGYQETQY
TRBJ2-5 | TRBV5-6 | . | ASSTAGAGETQY
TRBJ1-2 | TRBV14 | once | ASSHPLRYGYT
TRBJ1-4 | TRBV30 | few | AWSVRGGSEKLF
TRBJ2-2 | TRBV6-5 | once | ASSYSNPGAGELF
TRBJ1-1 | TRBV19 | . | ASSQRDGQGAF
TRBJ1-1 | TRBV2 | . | ASIPPTGNTEAF
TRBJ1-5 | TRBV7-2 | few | ASSLVDFSSNQPQH
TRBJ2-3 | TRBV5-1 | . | ASSDSGVSTDTQY
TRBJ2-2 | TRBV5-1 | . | ASSSGELNTGELF
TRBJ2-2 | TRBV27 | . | ASRLGLAGESNTGELF
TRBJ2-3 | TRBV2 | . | ASSDPRGRTDTQY
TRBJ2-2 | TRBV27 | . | ARCAPLRGHTGELF
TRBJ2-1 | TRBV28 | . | ASRLAGAHEQF
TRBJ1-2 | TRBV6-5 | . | ASSFYQVGGYT
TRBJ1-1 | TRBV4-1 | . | ASSSRGAKYTEAF
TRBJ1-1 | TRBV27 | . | ASSRRQGWTEAF
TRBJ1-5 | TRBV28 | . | ASSPENVSNQPQH
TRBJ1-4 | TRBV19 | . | ASSISQGNEKLF